A selection of T cell receptor beta chains follows, all from one sample in a study of human T cells and chemical hapten exposure. TCRdb used MiXCR to reprocess the 5' RACE reads, holding one entry per CDR3 protein. Among over 70,000 distinct CDR3 sequences listed, around 15% were seen once. These receptors all come from a female donor in good health. The CDR3 runs from the conserved cysteine through the conserved F or W. A D gene is named only where the DNA matches it firmly.

J gene: TRBJ2-7; V gene: TRBV19; D gene: TRBD2; CDR3 protein: CASSNPLGGGPSYEQYF
J gene: TRBJ1-1; V gene: TRBV6-5; D gene: .; CDR3 protein: CASSYGGLGTEAFF
J gene: TRBJ2-1; V gene: TRBV3-1; D gene: TRBD2; CDR3 protein: CASSPGTSGNYNEQFF
J gene: TRBJ1-2; V gene: TRBV4-2; D gene: .; CDR3 protein: CASSQDFGLGNYGYTF
J gene: TRBJ2-3; V gene: TRBV7-2; D gene: TRBD2; CDR3 protein: CASSSNSGSTDTQYF
J gene: TRBJ1-1; V gene: TRBV12-3/TRBV12-4; D gene: .; CDR3 protein: CASRRVNTEAFF
J gene: TRBJ2-3; V gene: TRBV20-1; D gene: TRBD2; CDR3 protein: CSASGGLAGGPLDTQYF
J gene: TRBJ2-7; V gene: TRBV12-3/TRBV12-4; D gene: .; CDR3 protein: CASSVFASGEQYF
J gene: TRBJ2-3; V gene: TRBV5-1; D gene: TRBD2; CDR3 protein: CASTPGGETDTQYF
J gene: TRBJ2-2; V gene: TRBV30; D gene: .; CDR3 protein: CAWKWSVKNTGELFF
J gene: TRBJ1-4; V gene: TRBV5-1; D gene: .; CDR3 protein: CASSPKPFEKLFF
J gene: TRBJ2-3; V gene: TRBV7-8; D gene: .; CDR3 protein: CASSLGYRGARTDTQYF
J gene: TRBJ1-1; V gene: TRBV2; D gene: TRBD1; CDR3 protein: CASIDDRGSREAFF
J gene: TRBJ2-3; V gene: TRBV10-2; D gene: .; CDR3 protein: CASSTWTAPTDTQYF
J gene: TRBJ2-4; V gene: TRBV28; D gene: TRBD1; CDR3 protein: CASSKNRGENIQYF
J gene: TRBJ1-6; V gene: TRBV12-3/TRBV12-4; D gene: .; CDR3 protein: CASSFDNSPLHF
J gene: TRBJ2-1; V gene: TRBV19; D gene: .; CDR3 protein: CASSIEPLSYNEQFF
J gene: TRBJ1-1; V gene: TRBV3-1; D gene: TRBD1; CDR3 protein: CASSLDRETEAFF
J gene: TRBJ2-7; V gene: TRBV23-1; D gene: .; CDR3 protein: CASSQGGAWDHEQYF
J gene: TRBJ2-7; V gene: TRBV6-2/TRBV6-3; D gene: .; CDR3 protein: CASSFGGGAREQYF
J gene: TRBJ1-1; V gene: TRBV12-3/TRBV12-4; D gene: .; CDR3 protein: CASTLRHLNTEAFF
J gene: TRBJ1-3; V gene: TRBV12-3/TRBV12-4; D gene: .; CDR3 protein: CASSFLGAGGNTIYF
J gene: TRBJ2-7; V gene: TRBV15; D gene: TRBD2; CDR3 protein: CATSSGLAVDEQYF
J gene: TRBJ1-3; V gene: TRBV11-2; D gene: .; CDR3 protein: CASSPAGWTGNTIYF
J gene: TRBJ2-7; V gene: TRBV30; D gene: .; CDR3 protein: CAWSVGTGSYEQYF
J gene: TRBJ1-1; V gene: TRBV20-1; D gene: .; CDR3 protein: CSASSSGYEAFF
J gene: TRBJ1-2; V gene: TRBV29-1; D gene: .; CDR3 protein: CGGVSSGYTF
J gene: TRBJ2-1; V gene: TRBV5-1; D gene: .; CDR3 protein: CASSPWTTSPNNEQFF
J gene: TRBJ1-4; V gene: TRBV7-9; D gene: .; CDR3 protein: CASSSYRATNEKLFF
J gene: TRBJ1-4; V gene: TRBV20-1; D gene: .; CDR3 protein: CSAHTRSNEKLFF
J gene: TRBJ2-6; V gene: TRBV5-5; D gene: .; CDR3 protein: CASSLVKASGANVLTF